Presented here are 19 T cell receptor beta chains from one specimen sequenced in a study of shared clonotypes between healthy human individuals. Libraries were prepared by immunoSEQ multiplex PCR; TCRdb keeps only in-frame clonotypes and omits some of them. This table holds over a million clones, about four fifths found once. The sequenced sample consisted of memory CD4+ T cells from PBMCs. As for subset: CD45RA-negative fraction. The receptors derive from a man younger than 35 in good health. Some clones in this sample may be carry-over from other donors' samples.

The table lists this clone with a few counts. The chain couples TRBV7-2 to TRBJ2-2; no firm D call. The germline V gene encodes CDR1 SGHTA and CDR2 FQGNSA. This CDR3 comprises 12 residues. V lost 1 base and J lost 8, with 5 bases in between. The DNA for the CDR3 is TGTGCCAGCAGCTTAGACTGGGGGGAGCTGTTTTTT. This encodes CASSLDWGELFF.

This chain joins TRBV5-1 and TRBJ2-7; 8 nucleotides align to TRBD1. V was pared by 4 bases and J by 0 bases, with 9 bases of the junction left unmatched. This CDR3 is built from 16 residues. Germline V gene data show CDR1 as SGHRS and CDR2 as YFSETQ. CDR3 coding DNA: TGCGCCAGCAGCGCAATGGACAGGGTCGGCTCCTACGAGCAGTACTTC. It encodes CASSAMDRVGSYEQYF.

The CDR3 DNA follows: TGTGCCAGCAGTTCCCTGACAGGGCGTACGAAGCAGTACTTC. Its translation is CASSSLTGRTKQYF. The chain has TRBV2 and TRBJ2-7; 7 nucleotides align to TRBD1. V gave up 5 bases and J gave up 8 bases; unmatched junction bases: 12. The CDR3 loop spans 14 amino acids. Germline CDR1 and CDR2: SNHLY and FYNNEI.

The V call is TRBV29-1, the J call TRBJ2-3; D is tentatively TRBD1 or TRBD2 (6 bases each). The CDR3 runs 12 residues. V lost 6 bases, J lost 2 bases, and 9 bases lay in between. Germline V gene lookup returns CDR1 SQVTM and CDR2 ANQGSEA. CDR3 DNA: TGCAGCGTGGGGGGCAACACAGATACGCAGTATTTT. It specifies CSVGGNTDTQYF.

This sequence joins TRBV9 and TRBJ1-1; tentatively, D is TRBD1 (6 bases). The V gene's germline CDR1 is SGDLS and CDR2 YYNGEE. V lost 4 bases, J lost 3 bases, and 10 bases lay in between. This CDR3 is 13 amino acids long. CDR3 bases: TGTGCCAGCAGCCGAGGGGGGGACACTGAAGCTTTCTTT. Residues: CASSRGGDTEAFF.

The chain joins TRBV7-9 to TRBJ1-5; the match to TRBD1 covers 9 bases. Germline V gene data show CDR1 as SEHNR and CDR2 as FQNEAQ (reference sequence). The ends lost 5 bases at V and 4 bases at J; junction bases unmatched: 6. This CDR3 comprises 15 residues. The CDR3 DNA reads TGTGCCAGCAGCACGGGACAGGGTCGGAATCAGCCCCAGCATTTT. Translated: CASSTGQGRNQPQHF.

The rearrangement uses TRBV7-6 and TRBJ2-3; 10 bases fit TRBD2. Germline V gives CDR1 SGHVS, CDR2 FNYEAQ. J was trimmed by 3 bases and V by 6 bases; bases with no gene match: 9. The CDR3 totals 16 residues. The chain's CDR3 is CASSPLAGAGTDTQYF. The CDR3 DNA sequence: TGTGCCAGCAGTCCTCTAGCGGGAGCTGGGACAGATACGCAGTATTTT.

This clone was seen just once. The rearrangement links TRBV2 to TRBJ2-1; D may be TRBD1 (6 bases). V lost 5 bases and J lost 5, with 16 bases in between. Per the germline V gene, CDR1 is SNHLY and CDR2 is FYNNEI. The CDR3 has 15 residues. The CDR3 DNA reads as TGTGCCAGCAGTTCTACCCGACAGGTTAACAATGAGCAGTTCTTC. Translating gives CASSSTRQVNNEQFF.

Remarks on this clone: The same CDR3 can be traced to other DNA sequences in this sample. The V gene is TRBV28, the J gene TRBJ2-7; D gene unclear. The CDR3 is 12 amino acids. V gave up 2 bases and J gave up 3 bases, with 5 bases separating them. Germline CDR1 MDHEN, CDR2 SYDVKM. CDR3 nucleotide sequence: TGTGCCAGCAGTTTAAGTGGCTACGAGCAGTACTTC. It encodes CASSLSGYEQYF.

This clone was picked up one time. The rearrangement joins TRBV6-4 to TRBJ2-2, with 7 bases aligning to TRBD1. The germline CDR1 and CDR2 sequences are MRHNA and SNTAGT. Trimming at V came to 6 bases and at J to 2 bases, leaving 3 bases not matched to a gene. The CDR3 has 14 residues. The CDR3 DNA reads as TGTGCCAGCAGGAGGGACAGAAACACCGGGGAGCTGTTTTTT. Its protein product is CASRRDRNTGELFF.

J is TRBJ2-1 and V is TRBV2, with D tentatively TRBD1 (5 bases). V dropped 4 bases and J dropped 0 bases, with 13 bases sitting between them. The CDR3 is 16 amino acids. The V gene's germline CDR1 is SNHLY and CDR2 FYNNEI. CDR3 loop: CASSARQKTSYNEQFF. In DNA form, the CDR3 reads TGTGCCAGCAGTGCCCGACAGAAGACCTCCTACAATGAGCAGTTCTTC.

The table lists this clone with a count of one. The chain has TRBV5-1 and TRBJ2-2, with 8 bases identical to TRBD1. The CDR3 has 16 amino acids. The germline CDR1 and CDR2 sequences are SGHRS and YFSETQ. The V segment lost 2 bases and the J segment 3 bases; nucleotides outside the gene matches: 6. The CDR3 sequence is CASSLRSQGDTGELFF. The CDR3 nucleotides are TGCGCCAGCAGCTTAAGATCACAGGGGGACACCGGGGAGCTGTTTTTT.

The sample holds one count of this clone. This rearrangement joins TRBV28 to TRBJ2-5; TRBD2 is a possible D gene (6 bases). Per the germline V gene, CDR1 is MDHEN and CDR2 is SYDVKM. This CDR3 has 14 residues. V lost 5 bases and J lost 2, with 12 bases in between. The CDR3 DNA follows: TGTGCCAGCAGTCCCCCCGCGGGACAAGAGACCCAGTACTTC. Translation gives CASSPPAGQETQYF.

This clone occurred once. The V gene is TRBV29-1, the J gene TRBJ2-7, with D maybe TRBD1 (5 bases). CDR1 and CDR2 from the germline V gene are SQVTM and ANQGSEA. V lost 7 bases, J lost 6 bases, and 22 bases lay in between. The CDR3 loop spans 14 amino acids. The CDR3 loop reads CSATVGVLVREQYF. In DNA, the CDR3 is TGCAGCGCGACAGTCGGAGTCTTGGTCCGCGAGCAGTACTTC.

This clone was counted at least ten times. This chain links TRBV28 with TRBJ2-4; 9 bases match TRBD1. V trimming: 4 bases; J trimming: 8 bases; junction bases outside the gene matches: 6. This CDR3 has 14 amino acids. Germline CDR1 and CDR2: MDHEN and SYDVKM. CDR3 in amino acids: CASSSGTGWDIQYF. CDR3 in DNA: TGTGCCAGCAGTTCTGGGACAGGGTGGGACATTCAGTACTTC.

This sequence joins TRBV11-2 and TRBJ1-1; D may be TRBD1 (5 bases). The CDR3 sequence is 14 residues long. CDR1 SGHAT and CDR2 FQNNGV come from the germline V gene. The V end lost 3 bases, the J end lost 1 base, and 9 bases lay between the germline ends. This chain's CDR3 is CASSFTQGNTEAFF. As DNA, the CDR3 is TGTGCCAGCAGCTTCACTCAGGGGAACACTGAAGCTTTCTTT.

The J gene is TRBJ1-1, the V gene TRBV7-9, with a possible D match to TRBD1 (5 bases). V gave up 5 bases and J gave up 0 bases, with 16 bases separating them. This CDR3 contains 16 residues. Germline values: CDR1 SEHNR, CDR2 FQNEAQ (reference sequence). CDR3 nucleotides: TGTGCCAGCAGCCAATCCCTGGGGGGACTGAACACTGAAGCTTTCTTT. Protein product: CASSQSLGGLNTEAFF.

The CDR3 region has the DNA TGTGCCAGCAGCTTAGACCACATGGGACAGCAGAACACCGGGGAGCTGTTTTTT. As protein: CASSLDHMGQQNTGELFF. The chain links TRBV7-9 to TRBJ2-2; 7 bases agree with TRBD1. The germline V gene encodes CDR1 SEHNR and CDR2 FQNEAQ (reference sequence). V trimming: 1 base; J trimming: 1 base; junction bases outside the gene matches: 9. This CDR3 is built from 18 residues. Full variable domain (remainder filled in from reference TRBV7-9 and TRBJ2-2): DTGVSQNPRHKITKRGQNVTFRCDPISEHNRLYWYRQTLGQGPEFLTYFQNEAQLEKSRLLSDRFSAERPKGSFSTLEIQRTEQGDSAMYLCASSLDHMGQQNTGELFFGEGSRLTVL.

Only one count was recorded for this clone. The chain employs TRBV5-6 and TRBJ2-1; 10 bases agree with TRBD2. This CDR3 region has 15 residues. The V gene end was trimmed by 3 bases and the J gene end by 8 bases; junction bases not matched to a gene: 8. Germline V gene lookup returns CDR1 SGHDT and CDR2 YYEEEE. CDR3 coding DNA: TGTGCCAGCAGCTCTCTAGCGGGAGAGTACGATGAGCAGTTCTTC. This codes for CASSSLAGEYDEQFF.